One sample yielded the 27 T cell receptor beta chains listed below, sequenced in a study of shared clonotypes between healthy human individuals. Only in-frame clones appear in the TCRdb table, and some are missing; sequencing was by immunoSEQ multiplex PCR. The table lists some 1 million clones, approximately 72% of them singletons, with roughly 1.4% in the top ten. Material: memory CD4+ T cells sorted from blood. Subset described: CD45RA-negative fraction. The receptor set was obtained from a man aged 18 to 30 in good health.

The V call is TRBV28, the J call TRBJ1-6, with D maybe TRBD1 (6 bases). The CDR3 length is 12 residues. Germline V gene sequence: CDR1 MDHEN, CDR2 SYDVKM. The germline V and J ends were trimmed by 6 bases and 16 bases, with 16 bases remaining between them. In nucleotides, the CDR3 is TGTGCCAGCAGACCGAGTGGGGGGCTGCTCCACTTT. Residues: CASRPSGGLLHF.

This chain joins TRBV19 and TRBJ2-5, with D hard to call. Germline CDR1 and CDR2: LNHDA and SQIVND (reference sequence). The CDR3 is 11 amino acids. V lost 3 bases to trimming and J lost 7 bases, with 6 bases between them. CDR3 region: CASSMEGTQYF. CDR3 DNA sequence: TGTGCCAGTAGTATGGAAGGGACCCAGTACTTC.

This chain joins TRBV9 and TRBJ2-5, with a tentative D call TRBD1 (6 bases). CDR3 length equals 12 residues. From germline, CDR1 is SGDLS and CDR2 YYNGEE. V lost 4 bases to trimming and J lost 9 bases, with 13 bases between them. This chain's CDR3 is CASSNQGTAQYF. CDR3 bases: TGTGCCAGCAGCAACCAGGGGACGGCCCAGTACTTC.

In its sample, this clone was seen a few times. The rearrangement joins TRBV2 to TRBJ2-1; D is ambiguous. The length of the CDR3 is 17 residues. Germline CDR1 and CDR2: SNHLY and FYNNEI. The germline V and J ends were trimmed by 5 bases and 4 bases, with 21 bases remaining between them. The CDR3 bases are TGTGCCAGCAGTCAGAGGCCAGAGTTTCTCAGTTACAATGAGCAGTTCTTC. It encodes CASSQRPEFLSYNEQFF. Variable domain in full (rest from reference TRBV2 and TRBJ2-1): EPEVTQTPSHQVTQMGQEVILRCVPISNHLYFYWYRQILGQKVEFLVSFYNNEISEKSEIFDDQFSVERPDGSNFTLKIRSTKLEDSAMYFCASSQRPEFLSYNEQFFGPGTRLTVL.

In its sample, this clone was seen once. This CDR3 is CASTPGWASTYEQYF. CDR3 DNA: TGTGCCAGCACTCCTGGTTGGGCGTCAACCTACGAGCAGTACTTC. The gene calls are TRBV5-5 and TRBJ2-7; unclear D gene. The CDR3 has 15 residues. Germline CDR1 and CDR2: SGHKS and YYEKEE (reference sequence). Between the trimmed V and J ends, which lost 6 bases and 2 bases, there was a span of 18 bases.

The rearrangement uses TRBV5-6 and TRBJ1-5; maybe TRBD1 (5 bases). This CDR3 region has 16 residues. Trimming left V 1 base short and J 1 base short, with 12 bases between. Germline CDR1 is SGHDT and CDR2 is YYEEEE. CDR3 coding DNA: TGTGCCAGCAGCTTGTTCAGGGCGGGGAGCAATCAGCCCCAGCATTTT. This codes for CASSLFRAGSNQPQHF.

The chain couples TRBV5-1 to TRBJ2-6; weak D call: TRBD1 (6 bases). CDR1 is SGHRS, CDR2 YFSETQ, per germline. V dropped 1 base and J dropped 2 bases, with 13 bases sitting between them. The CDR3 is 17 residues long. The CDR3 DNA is TGCGCCAGCAGCTTGACAGGGTACGGGGCTGGGGCCAACGTCCTGACTTTC. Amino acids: CASSLTGYGAGANVLTF.

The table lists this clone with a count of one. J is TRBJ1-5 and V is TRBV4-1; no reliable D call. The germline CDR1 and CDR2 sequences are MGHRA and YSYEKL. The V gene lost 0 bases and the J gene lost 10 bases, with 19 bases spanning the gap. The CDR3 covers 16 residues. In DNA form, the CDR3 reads TGCGCCAGCAGCCAAGAACTGGCCGGGAGCTCCGGTCCCCAGCATTTT. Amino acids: CASSQELAGSSGPQHF.

CDR3 loop: CASSAGTGTYEQYF. Written as DNA, the CDR3 is TGTGCCAGCAGCGCAGGGACAGGAACCTACGAGCAGTACTTC. This chain connects TRBV9 to TRBJ2-7; TRBD1 matches 8 bases. The trim removed 3 bases at V and 2 bases at J, leaving 4 bases unmatched. Germline-derived CDR1 and CDR2 are SGDLS and YYNGEE. The CDR3 loop spans 14 amino acids.

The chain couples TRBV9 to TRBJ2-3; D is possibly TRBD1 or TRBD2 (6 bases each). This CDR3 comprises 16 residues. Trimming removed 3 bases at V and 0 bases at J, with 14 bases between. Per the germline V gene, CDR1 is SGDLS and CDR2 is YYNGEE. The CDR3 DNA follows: TGTGCCAGCAGCGCGGACACAGGGACTAGCACAGATACGCAGTATTTT. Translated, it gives CASSADTGTSTDTQYF.

The CDR3 protein is CASSYRGQGQETQYF. CDR3 DNA sequence: TGCGCCAGTAGCTACAGGGGACAGGGACAAGAGACCCAGTACTTC. The rearrangement links TRBV4-1 to TRBJ2-5, with 9 bases aligning to TRBD1. The germline V gene has CDR1 MGHRA and CDR2 YSYEKL. This CDR3 is built from 15 residues. The trim removed 9 bases at V and 2 bases at J, leaving 10 bases unmatched.

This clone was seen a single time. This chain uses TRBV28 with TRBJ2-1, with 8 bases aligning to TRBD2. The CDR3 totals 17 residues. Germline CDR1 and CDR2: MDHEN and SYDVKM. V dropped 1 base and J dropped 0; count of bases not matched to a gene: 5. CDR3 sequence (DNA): TGTGCCAGCAGTTTATTTGGCGGGGGGAGCTCCTACAATGAGCAGTTCTTC. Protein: CASSLFGGGSSYNEQFF.

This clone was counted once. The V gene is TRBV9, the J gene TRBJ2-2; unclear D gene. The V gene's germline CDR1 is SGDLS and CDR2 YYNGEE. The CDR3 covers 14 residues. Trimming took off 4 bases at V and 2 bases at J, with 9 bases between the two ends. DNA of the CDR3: TGTGCCAGCAGCCCAGGATCTAACACCGGGGAGCTGTTTTTT. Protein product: CASSPGSNTGELFF.

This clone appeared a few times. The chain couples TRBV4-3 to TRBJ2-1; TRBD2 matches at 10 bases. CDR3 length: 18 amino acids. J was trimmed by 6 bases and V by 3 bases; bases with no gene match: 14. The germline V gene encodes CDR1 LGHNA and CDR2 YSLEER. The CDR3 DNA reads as TGCGCCAGCAGCCAGTCCTCGCCGGGACTAGCGTATCTCAATGAGCAGTTCTTC. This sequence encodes CASSQSSPGLAYLNEQFF.

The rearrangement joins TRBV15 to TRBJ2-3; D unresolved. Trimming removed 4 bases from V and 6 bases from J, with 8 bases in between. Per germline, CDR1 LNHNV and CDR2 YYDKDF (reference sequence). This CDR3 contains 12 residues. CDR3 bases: TGTGCCACCAGCACCCCGAGGGATACGCAGTATTTT. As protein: CATSTPRDTQYF.

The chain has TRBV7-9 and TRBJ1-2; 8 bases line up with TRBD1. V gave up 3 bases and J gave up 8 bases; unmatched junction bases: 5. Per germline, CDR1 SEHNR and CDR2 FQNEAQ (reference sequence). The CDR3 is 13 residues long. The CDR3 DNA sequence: TGTGCCAGCAGCTTCGACAGGGGACAGGGCTACACCTTC. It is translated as CASSFDRGQGYTF.

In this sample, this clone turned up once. CDR3 in DNA: TGCGCCAGCAGCATAGGGTCCTCCTACAATGAGCAGTTCTTC. It yields the protein CASSIGSSYNEQFF. The gene calls are TRBV5-1 and TRBJ2-1; no clear D. The germline V gene has CDR1 SGHRS and CDR2 YFSETQ. Trimming stripped 4 bases from V and 0 bases from J, with 8 bases between. The CDR3 covers 14 residues.

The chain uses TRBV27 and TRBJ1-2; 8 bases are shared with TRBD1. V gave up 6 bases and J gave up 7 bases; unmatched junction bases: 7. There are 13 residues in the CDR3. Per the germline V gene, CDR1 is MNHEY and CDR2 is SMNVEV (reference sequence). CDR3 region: CASRLTGVGGYTF. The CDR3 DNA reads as TGTGCCAGCAGGCTGACAGGGGTTGGTGGCTACACCTTC.

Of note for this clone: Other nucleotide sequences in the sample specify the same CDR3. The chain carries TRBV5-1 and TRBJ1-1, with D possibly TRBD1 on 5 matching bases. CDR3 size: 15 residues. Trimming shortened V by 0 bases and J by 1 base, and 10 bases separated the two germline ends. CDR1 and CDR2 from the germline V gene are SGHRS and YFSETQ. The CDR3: CASSLEPGRNTEAFF. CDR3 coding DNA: TGCGCCAGCAGCTTGGAACCGGGACGGAACACTGAAGCTTTCTTT.

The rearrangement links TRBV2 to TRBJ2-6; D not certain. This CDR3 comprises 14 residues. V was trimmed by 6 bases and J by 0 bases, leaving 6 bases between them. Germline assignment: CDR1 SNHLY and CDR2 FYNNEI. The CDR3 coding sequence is TGTGCCAGCAGCGCTAACTCTGGGGCCAACGTCCTGACTTTC. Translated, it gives CASSANSGANVLTF.

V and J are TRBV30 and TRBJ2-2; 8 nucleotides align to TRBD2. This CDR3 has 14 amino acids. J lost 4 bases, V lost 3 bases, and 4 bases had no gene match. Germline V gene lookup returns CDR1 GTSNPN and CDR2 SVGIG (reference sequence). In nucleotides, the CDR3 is TGTGCCTGGAGACTAGCGGCCACCACCGGGGAGCTGTTTTTT. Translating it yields CAWRLAATTGELFF.

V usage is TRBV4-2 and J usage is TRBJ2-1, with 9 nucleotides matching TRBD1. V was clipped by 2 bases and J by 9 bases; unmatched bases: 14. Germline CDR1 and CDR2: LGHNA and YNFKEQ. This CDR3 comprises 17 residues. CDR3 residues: CASSQRTGTGNSGEQFF. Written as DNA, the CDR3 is TGTGCCAGCAGCCAACGCACCGGGACAGGGAATAGCGGTGAGCAGTTCTTC.

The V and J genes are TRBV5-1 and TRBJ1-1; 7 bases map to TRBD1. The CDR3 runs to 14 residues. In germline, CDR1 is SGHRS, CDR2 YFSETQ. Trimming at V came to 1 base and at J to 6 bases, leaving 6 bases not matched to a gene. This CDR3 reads CASSLLTGIAEAFF. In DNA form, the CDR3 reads TGCGCCAGCAGCTTGCTGACAGGGATTGCTGAAGCTTTCTTT.

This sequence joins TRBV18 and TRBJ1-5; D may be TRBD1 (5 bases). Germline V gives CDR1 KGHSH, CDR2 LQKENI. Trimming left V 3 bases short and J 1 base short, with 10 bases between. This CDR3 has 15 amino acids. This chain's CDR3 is CASSPGPGSNQPQHF. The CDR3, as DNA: TGTGCCAGCTCACCGGGGCCTGGAAGCAATCAGCCCCAGCATTTT.

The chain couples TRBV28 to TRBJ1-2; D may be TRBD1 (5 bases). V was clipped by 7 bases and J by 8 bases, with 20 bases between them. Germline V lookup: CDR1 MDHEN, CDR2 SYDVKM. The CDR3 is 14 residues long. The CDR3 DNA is TGTGCCAGCACCAATCAATTGGGGGGATTAGGCTACACCTTC. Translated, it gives CASTNQLGGLGYTF.

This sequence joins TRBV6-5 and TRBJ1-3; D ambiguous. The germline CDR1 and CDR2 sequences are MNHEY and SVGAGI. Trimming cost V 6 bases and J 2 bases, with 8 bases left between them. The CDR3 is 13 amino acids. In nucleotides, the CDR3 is TGTGCCAGCAGCGCATATACTGGAAACACCATATATTTT. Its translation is CASSAYTGNTIYF.

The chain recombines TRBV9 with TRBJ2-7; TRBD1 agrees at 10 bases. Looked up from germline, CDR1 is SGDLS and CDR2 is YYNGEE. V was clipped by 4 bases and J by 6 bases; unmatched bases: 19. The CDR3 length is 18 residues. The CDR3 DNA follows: TGTGCCAGCAGCATAGGACAGGGGGTTGCCTCCCTATCCCTCGAGCAGTACTTC. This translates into CASSIGQGVASLSLEQYF.